Below are 16 T cell receptor beta chains sequenced from a single sample in a study of blood T cells in healthy people across ages. The use of a sample-barcoded 5' primer and a J-beta primer mix characterized a second PCR of roughly 6 to 11 cycles. Each CDR3 protein gets one entry after TCRdb re-called the 5' RACE reads with MiXCR. The table lists some 560,000 distinct CDR3 sequences, approximately 26% of them singletons, with about 3.3% in the top ten. The same specimen was also included in a second study, on T cells of mothers and their children.

The sample taken for sequencing was blood. Receptor source: a boy between 2 and 10 years old in good health.

The rearrangement joins TRBV7-2 to TRBJ2-7, with D possibly being TRBD1 (5 bases). Germline assignment: CDR1 SGHTA and CDR2 FQGNSA. This CDR3 has 11 residues. Trimming left V 2 bases short and J 8 bases short, with 7 bases between. CDR3: CASSLKDKQYF. The CDR3, as DNA: TGTGCCAGCAGCTTAAAGGACAAGCAGTACTTC.

The rearrangement joins TRBV7-9 to TRBJ1-4; the D gene is possibly TRBD1 (5 bases). Germline-derived CDR1 and CDR2 are SEHNR and FQNEAQ (reference sequence). The CDR3 runs to 15 residues. Trimming removed 5 bases at V and 8 bases at J, with 18 bases between. CDR3 residues: CASSRTGSRGEKLFF. In DNA form, the CDR3 reads TGTGCCAGCAGCCGCACAGGATCGAGGGGCGAAAAACTGTTTTTT.

The chain couples TRBV7-6 to TRBJ1-4; the D is unclear. CDR1 is SGHVS, CDR2 FNYEAQ, per germline. The CDR3 sequence is 15 residues long. V lost 2 bases and J 6 bases, leaving 13 bases between the germline ends. CDR3 amino acids: CASSLMSEGYEKLFF. In nucleotides, the CDR3 is TGTGCCAGCAGCTTAATGTCCGAGGGTTATGAAAAACTGTTTTTT.

This clonotype was detected a few times. The V call is TRBV12-3 or TRBV12-4, the J call TRBJ2-5, with D possibly matching TRBD1 (5 bases). The end of the DNA is better explained by TRBJ2-1, so the J call may be wrong. This CDR3 comprises 15 residues. In DNA form, the CDR3 reads TGTGCCAGCAGAACCCTCAGGACATCCTACAATGAGCAGTTCTTC. This codes for CASRTLRTSYNEQFF.

This chain uses TRBV15 with TRBJ2-5; 11 nucleotides align to TRBD2. The DNA end is a closer match to TRBJ2-7, so the J assignment may be wrong. This CDR3 spans 16 amino acids. Germline loops: CDR1 LNHNV, CDR2 YYDKDF (reference sequence). DNA for the CDR3: TGTGCCACCAGCAGGAGACTAGCGGGGAGGTCCTACGAGCAGTACTTC. Translation gives CATSRRLAGRSYEQYF.

There are a few counts of this clonotype. The chain links TRBV5-1 to TRBJ2-5, with unresolved D. The V end was cut by 4 bases, the J end by 4 bases, with 14 bases between. This CDR3 has 14 amino acids. The germline V gene encodes CDR1 SGHRS and CDR2 YFSETQ. CDR3 region: CASSAFATVETQYF. The CDR3 region has the DNA TGCGCCAGCAGCGCGTTTGCCACCGTAGAGACCCAGTACTTC.

This chain joins TRBV29-1 and TRBJ2-1; 8 bases agree with TRBD2. CDR1 SQVTM and CDR2 ANQGSEA come from the germline V gene. This CDR3 has 15 amino acids. J gave up 5 bases and V 0 bases, and 6 bases lay outside the gene matches. The CDR3 sequence: CSVEDREGIDNEQFF. In DNA form, the CDR3 reads TGCAGCGTTGAAGATCGGGAGGGGATCGACAATGAGCAGTTCTTC.

The table lists this clonotype with a few counts. J is TRBJ2-5 and V is TRBV10-3; TRBD2 matches 9 bases. V dropped 11 bases and J dropped 4; count of bases not matched to a gene: 14. Germline CDR1 and CDR2: ENHRY and SYGVKD. The CDR3 covers 15 residues. The CDR3 DNA sequence: TGTGCCGTCCGACGAGCGGGAGGCCGAGGAGAGACCCAGTACTTC. It is translated as CAVRRAGGRGETQYF.

This clonotype was found a few times. The chain is built from TRBV6-6 and TRBJ2-7, with 8 bases lining up with TRBD2. The V gene end was trimmed by 4 bases and the J gene end by 1 base; junction bases not matched to a gene: 3. Germline values: CDR1 MNHNY, CDR2 SVGAGI (reference sequence). The CDR3 runs to 14 residues. In DNA form, the CDR3 reads TGTGCCAGCAGTTCCGGCGGGGGGTCCTACGAGCAGTACTTC. Translation gives CASSSGGGSYEQYF.

This chain uses TRBV10-2 with TRBJ2-4, with 8 bases lining up with TRBD2. Germline CDR1 and CDR2: WSHSY and SAAADI. CDR3 length equals 17 residues. Trimming removed 2 bases from V and 2 bases from J; junction bases left unmatched: 8. CDR3 nucleotide sequence: TGCGCCAGCAGTGAGGTCGGGAGGGTCCAATCCAAAAACATTCAGTACTTC. Translated, it gives CASSEVGRVQSKNIQYF.

The chain recombines TRBV11-1 with TRBJ1-3, with D hard to call. Trimming stripped 1 base from V and 0 bases from J, with 10 bases between. Germline V gene lookup returns CDR1 SGHAT and CDR2 FQDESV (reference sequence). There are 16 residues in the CDR3. The CDR3 is CASSLERRPSGNTIYF. CDR3 bases: TGTGCCAGCAGCTTAGAACGGCGACCCTCTGGAAACACCATATATTTT.

This chain links TRBV10-3 with TRBJ2-7, with 9 bases that match TRBD1. This CDR3 comprises 14 residues. Germline CDR1 ENHRY, CDR2 SYGVKD. J lost 6 bases, V lost 0 bases, and 3 bases had no gene match. The CDR3 reads CAISESGQGSEQYF. DNA of the CDR3: TGTGCCATCAGTGAGTCGGGACAGGGAAGCGAGCAGTACTTC.

The V gene is TRBV9, the J gene TRBJ1-5; D may be TRBD1 (6 bases). The length of the CDR3 is 13 residues. Germline V gene lookup returns CDR1 SGDLS and CDR2 YYNGEE. Trimming stripped 4 bases from V and 3 bases from J, with 8 bases between. For the CDR3, the DNA is TGTGCCAGCAGCCGACAGGCCAATCAGCCCCAGCATTTT. Its translation: CASSRQANQPQHF.

The CDR3 DNA reads as TGTGCCAGTAGTCCCACAGCGAGCAGCTATGGCTACACCTTC. Amino acids: CASSPTASSYGYTF. This chain links TRBV19 with TRBJ1-2; D gene ambiguous. Trimming took off 5 bases at V and 4 bases at J, with 14 bases between the two ends. Germline V gene data show CDR1 as LNHDA and CDR2 as SQIVND (reference sequence). The length of the CDR3 is 14 residues.

Only one count was recorded for this clonotype. V gene TRBV5-5 combines with J gene TRBJ1-4; TRBD1 might be the D (5 bases). V dropped 1 base and J dropped 5 bases, with 15 bases sitting between them. This CDR3 is built from 16 residues. The V gene's germline CDR1 is SGHKS and CDR2 YYEKEE (reference sequence). The CDR3 DNA is TGTGCCAGCAGCTTGTACGAGGGACCGGGAAATGAAAAACTGTTTTTT. Amino acid sequence: CASSLYEGPGNEKLFF.

This chain connects TRBV7-3 to TRBJ2-5; D remains unclear. In germline, CDR1 is SGHTA, CDR2 FQGTGA. CDR3 length equals 17 residues. V dropped 0 bases and J dropped 0 bases, with 14 bases sitting between them. For the CDR3, the DNA is TGTGCCAGCAGCTTAACCGGCGGAAGATGGTACCAAGAGACCCAGTACTTC. Translated, it gives CASSLTGGRWYQETQYF.